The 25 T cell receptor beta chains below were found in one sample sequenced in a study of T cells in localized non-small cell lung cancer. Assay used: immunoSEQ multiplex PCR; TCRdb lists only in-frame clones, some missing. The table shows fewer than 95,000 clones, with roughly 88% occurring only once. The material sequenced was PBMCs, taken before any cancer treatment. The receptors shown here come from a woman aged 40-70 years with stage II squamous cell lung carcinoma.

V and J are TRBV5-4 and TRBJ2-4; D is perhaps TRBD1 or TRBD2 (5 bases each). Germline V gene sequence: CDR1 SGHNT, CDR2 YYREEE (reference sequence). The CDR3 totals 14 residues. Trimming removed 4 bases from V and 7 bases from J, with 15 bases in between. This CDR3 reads CASSVPGPTNIQYF. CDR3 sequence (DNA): TGTGCCAGCAGCGTGCCGGGACCTACGAACATTCAGTACTTC.

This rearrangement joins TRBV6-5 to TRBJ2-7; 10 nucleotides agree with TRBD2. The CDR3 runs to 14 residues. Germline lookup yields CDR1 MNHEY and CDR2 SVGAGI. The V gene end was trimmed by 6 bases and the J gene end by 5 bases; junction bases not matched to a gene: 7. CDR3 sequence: CASRPISGRNEQYF. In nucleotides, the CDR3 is TGTGCCAGCAGACCCATTAGCGGGAGGAACGAGCAGTACTTC.

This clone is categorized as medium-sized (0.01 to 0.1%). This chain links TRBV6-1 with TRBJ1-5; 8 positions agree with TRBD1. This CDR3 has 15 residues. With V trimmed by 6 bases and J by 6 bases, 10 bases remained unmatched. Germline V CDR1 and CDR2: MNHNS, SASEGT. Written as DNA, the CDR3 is TGTGCCAGCAGGGCAGACAGGGGAACGATTCAGCCCCAGCATTTT. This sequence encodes CASRADRGTIQPQHF.

The CDR3 is CASSLSVGSGNTIYF. In nucleotides, the CDR3 is TGTGCCAGCAGTTTATCGGTTGGCTCTGGAAACACCATATATTTT. The rearrangement uses TRBV6-5 and TRBJ1-3, with D hard to call. The V end was cut by 4 bases, the J end by 0 bases, with 10 bases between. In germline, CDR1 is MNHEY, CDR2 SVGAGI. This CDR3 has 15 amino acids.

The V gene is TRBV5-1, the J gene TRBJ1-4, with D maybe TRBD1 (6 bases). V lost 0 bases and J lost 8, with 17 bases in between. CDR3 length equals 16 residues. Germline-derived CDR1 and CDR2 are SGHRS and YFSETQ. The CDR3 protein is CASSLEAGARGEKLFF. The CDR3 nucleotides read TGCGCCAGCAGCTTGGAAGCGGGGGCGCGCGGGGAAAAACTGTTTTTT.

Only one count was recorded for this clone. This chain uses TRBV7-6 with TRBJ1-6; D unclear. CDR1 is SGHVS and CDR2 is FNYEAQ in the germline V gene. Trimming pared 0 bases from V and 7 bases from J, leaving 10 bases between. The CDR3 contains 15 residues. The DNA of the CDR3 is TGTGCCAGCAGCTTAGCGTCGGGAGAGAATTCACCCCTCCACTTT. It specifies CASSLASGENSPLHF. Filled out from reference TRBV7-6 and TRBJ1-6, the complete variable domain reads GAGVSQSPRYKVTKRGQDVALRCDPISGHVSLYWYRQALGQGPEFLTYFNYEAQQDKSGLPNDRFSAERPEGSISTLTIQRTEQRDSAMYRCASSLASGENSPLHFGNGTRLTVT.

The CDR3: CASSPGPYGYTF. The CDR3 DNA reads as TGTGCCAGCAGTCCGGGACCGTATGGCTACACCTTC. The rearrangement joins TRBV6-6 to TRBJ1-2, with D tentatively TRBD1 (5 bases). The germline V and J ends were trimmed by 5 bases and 5 bases, with 9 bases remaining between them. The germline gives CDR1 MNHNY, CDR2 SVGAGI (reference sequence). The CDR3 contains 12 residues.

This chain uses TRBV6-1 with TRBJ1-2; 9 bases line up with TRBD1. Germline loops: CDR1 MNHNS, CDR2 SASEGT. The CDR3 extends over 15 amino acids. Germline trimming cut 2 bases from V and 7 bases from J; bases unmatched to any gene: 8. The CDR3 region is CASSEMGQGISGYTF. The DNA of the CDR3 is TGTGCCAGCAGTGAAATGGGACAGGGCATTAGTGGCTACACCTTC.

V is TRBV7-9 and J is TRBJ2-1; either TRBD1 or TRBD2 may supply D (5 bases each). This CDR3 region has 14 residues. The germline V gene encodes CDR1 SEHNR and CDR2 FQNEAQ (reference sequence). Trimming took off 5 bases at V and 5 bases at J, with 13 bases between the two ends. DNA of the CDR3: TGTGCCAGCAGCACTCGTGGGGGAGACAATGAGCAGTTCTTC. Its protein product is CASSTRGGDNEQFF.

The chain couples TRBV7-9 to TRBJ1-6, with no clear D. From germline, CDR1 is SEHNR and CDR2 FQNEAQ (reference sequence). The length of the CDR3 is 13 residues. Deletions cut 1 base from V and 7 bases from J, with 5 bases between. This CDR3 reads CASSLEGNSPLHF. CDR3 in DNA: TGTGCCAGCAGCTTAGAGGGAAATTCACCCCTCCACTTT.

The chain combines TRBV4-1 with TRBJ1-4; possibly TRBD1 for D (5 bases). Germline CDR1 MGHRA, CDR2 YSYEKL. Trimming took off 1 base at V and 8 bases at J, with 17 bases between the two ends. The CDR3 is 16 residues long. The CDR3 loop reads CASSQGTGGREEKLFF. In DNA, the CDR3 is TGCGCCAGCAGCCAAGGGACCGGGGGGAGAGAGGAAAAACTGTTTTTT.

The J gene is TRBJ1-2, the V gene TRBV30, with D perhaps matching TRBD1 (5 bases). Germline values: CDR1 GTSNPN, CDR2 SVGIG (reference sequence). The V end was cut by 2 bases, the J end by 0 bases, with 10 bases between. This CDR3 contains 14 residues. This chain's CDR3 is CAWSYGASNYGYTF. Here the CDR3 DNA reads TGTGCCTGGAGTTACGGGGCTTCTAACTATGGCTACACCTTC.

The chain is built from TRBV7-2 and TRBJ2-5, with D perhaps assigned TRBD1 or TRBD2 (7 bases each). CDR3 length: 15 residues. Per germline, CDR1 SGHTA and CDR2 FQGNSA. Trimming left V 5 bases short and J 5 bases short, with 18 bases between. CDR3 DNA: TGTGCCAGCAGCCCTGGGAGGGGGCGCCGGGAGACCCAGTACTTC. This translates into CASSPGRGRRETQYF.

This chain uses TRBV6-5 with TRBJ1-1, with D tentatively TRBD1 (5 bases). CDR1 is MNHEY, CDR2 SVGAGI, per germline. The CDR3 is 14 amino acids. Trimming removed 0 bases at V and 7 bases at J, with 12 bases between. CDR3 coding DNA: TGTGCCAGCAGTTACTCCCCGGGGCAGGGTGAAGCTTTCTTT. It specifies CASSYSPGQGEAFF.

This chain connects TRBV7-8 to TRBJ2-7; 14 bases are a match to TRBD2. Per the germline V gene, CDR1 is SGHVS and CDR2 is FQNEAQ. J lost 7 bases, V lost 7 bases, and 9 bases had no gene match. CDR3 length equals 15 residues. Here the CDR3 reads CASTLGTSGSGEQYF. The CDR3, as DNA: TGTGCCAGCACCCTCGGGACTAGCGGGAGTGGTGAGCAGTACTTC.

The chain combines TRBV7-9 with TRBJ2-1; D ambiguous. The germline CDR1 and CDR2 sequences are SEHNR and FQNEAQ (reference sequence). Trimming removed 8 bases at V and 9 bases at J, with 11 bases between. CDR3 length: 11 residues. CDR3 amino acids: CASWLLGEQFF. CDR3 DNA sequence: TGTGCCAGCTGGCTTTTGGGTGAGCAGTTCTTC.

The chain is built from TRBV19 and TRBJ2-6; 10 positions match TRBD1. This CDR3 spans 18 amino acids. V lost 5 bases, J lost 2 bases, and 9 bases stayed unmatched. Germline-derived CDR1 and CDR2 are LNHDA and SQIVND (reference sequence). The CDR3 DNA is TGTGCCAGTAGTCTACTGACAGGGGGCGCCACTGGGGCCAACGTCCTGACTTTC. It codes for CASSLLTGGATGANVLTF.

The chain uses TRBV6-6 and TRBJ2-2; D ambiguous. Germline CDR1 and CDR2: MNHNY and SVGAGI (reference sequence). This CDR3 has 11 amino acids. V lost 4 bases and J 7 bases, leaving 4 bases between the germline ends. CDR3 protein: CASSSGGELFF. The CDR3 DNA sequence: TGTGCCAGCAGTTCGGGCGGGGAGCTGTTTTTT.

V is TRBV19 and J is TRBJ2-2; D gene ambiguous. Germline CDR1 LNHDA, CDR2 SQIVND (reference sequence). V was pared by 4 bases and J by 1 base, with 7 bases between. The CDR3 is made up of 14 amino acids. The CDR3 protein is CASSSGGNTGELFF. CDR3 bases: TGTGCCAGTAGTAGTGGCGGGAACACCGGGGAGCTGTTTTTT.

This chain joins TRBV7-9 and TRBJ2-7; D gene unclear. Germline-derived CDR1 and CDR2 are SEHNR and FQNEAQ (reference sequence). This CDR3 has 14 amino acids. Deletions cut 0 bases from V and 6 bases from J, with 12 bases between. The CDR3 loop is CASSLALGYSEQYF. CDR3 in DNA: TGTGCCAGCAGCTTAGCGTTGGGGTACTCCGAGCAGTACTTC.

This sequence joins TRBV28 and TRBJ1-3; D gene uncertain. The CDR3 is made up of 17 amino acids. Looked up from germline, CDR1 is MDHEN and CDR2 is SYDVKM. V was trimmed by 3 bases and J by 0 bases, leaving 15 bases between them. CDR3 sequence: CASSFLTRERSGNTIYF. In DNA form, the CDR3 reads TGTGCCAGCAGTTTCTTAACCCGGGAGCGCTCTGGAAACACCATATATTTT.

In nucleotides, the CDR3 is TGTGCCAGCACCTCTCTCTGGACAGGAGGCACAGATACGCAGTATTTT. It encodes CASTSLWTGGTDTQYF. V is TRBV27 and J is TRBJ2-3, with 7 bases lining up with TRBD1. The germline V gene has CDR1 MNHEY and CDR2 SMNVEV (reference sequence). CDR3 length equals 16 residues. After removal of 7 bases from V and 1 base from J, the junction contained 11 bases not matched to a gene.

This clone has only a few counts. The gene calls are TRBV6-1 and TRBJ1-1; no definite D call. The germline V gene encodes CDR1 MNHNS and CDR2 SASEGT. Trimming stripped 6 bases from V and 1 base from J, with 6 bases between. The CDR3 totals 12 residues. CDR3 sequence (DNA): TGTGCCAGCAGATGGGGGAACACTGAAGCTTTCTTT. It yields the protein CASRWGNTEAFF.

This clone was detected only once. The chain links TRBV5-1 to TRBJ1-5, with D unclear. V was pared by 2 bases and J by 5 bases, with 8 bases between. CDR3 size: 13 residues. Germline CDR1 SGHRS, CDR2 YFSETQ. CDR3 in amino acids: CASSFRGDQPQHF. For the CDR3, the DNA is TGCGCCAGCAGCTTTCGGGGTGATCAGCCCCAGCATTTT.

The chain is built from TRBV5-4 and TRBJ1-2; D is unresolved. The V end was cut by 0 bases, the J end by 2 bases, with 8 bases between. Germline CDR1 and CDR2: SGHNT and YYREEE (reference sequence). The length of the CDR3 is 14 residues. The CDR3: CASSLVRGNYGYTF. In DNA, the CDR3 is TGTGCCAGCAGCTTGGTGCGCGGAAACTATGGCTACACCTTC. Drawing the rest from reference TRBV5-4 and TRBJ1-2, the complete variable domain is ETGVTQSPTHLIKTRGQQVTLRCSSQSGHNTVSWYQQALGQGPQFIFQYYREEENGRGNFPPRFSGLQFPNYSSELNVNALELDDSALYLCASSLVRGNYGYTFGSGTRLTVV.